The subject of this entry is one T cell receptor (beta chain). Its antigen is undetermined. A much larger clone is a single base away; this may be a read error. The sample originates from a study of early T cells in non-severe SARS-CoV-2 infection. Overall study results and limits: Private and CD4 specificities were missed by VDJdb matching, skewed to anti-spike CD8.

Germline CDR1 and CDR2: MNHEY and SVGEGT. The CDR3 covers 15 residues. Each single cDNA molecule received a unique molecular identifier. TCRdb reprocessed the 5' RACE reads with MiXCR, giving one entry per CDR3 protein. The table has approximately 73,000 distinct CDR3 sequences, around 11% seen once. The material sequenced was whole blood. This sequence originates from an adult who was a healthcare worker with PCR-confirmed SARS-CoV-2 infection or an uninfected control (not recorded which). J is TRBJ2-1 and V is TRBV6-2 or TRBV6-3, with 10 bases aligning to TRBD1. CDR3 residues: CVSSWTGGSYNEQFF. The CDR3 region has the DNA TGTGTCAGCAGTTGGACAGGGGGCTCCTACAATGAGCAGTTCTTC.